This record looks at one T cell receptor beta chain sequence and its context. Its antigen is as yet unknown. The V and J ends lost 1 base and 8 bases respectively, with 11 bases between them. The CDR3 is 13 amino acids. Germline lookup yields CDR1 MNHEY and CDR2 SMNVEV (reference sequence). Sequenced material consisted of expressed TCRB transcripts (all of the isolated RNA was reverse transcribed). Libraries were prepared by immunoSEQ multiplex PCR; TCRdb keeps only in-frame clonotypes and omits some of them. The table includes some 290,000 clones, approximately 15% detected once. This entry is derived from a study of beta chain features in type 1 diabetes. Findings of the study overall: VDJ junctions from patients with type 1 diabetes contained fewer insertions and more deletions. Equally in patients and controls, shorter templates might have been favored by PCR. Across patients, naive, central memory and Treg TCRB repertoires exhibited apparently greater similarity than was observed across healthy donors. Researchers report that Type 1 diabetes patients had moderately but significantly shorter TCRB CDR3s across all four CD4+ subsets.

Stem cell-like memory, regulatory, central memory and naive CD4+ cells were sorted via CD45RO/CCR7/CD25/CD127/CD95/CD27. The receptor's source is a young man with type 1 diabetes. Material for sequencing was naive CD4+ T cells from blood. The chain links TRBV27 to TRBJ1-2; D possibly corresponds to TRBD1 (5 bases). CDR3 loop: CASSLYAQGGYTF. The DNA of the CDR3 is TGTGCCAGCAGTTTATATGCCCAGGGAGGCTACACCTTC.